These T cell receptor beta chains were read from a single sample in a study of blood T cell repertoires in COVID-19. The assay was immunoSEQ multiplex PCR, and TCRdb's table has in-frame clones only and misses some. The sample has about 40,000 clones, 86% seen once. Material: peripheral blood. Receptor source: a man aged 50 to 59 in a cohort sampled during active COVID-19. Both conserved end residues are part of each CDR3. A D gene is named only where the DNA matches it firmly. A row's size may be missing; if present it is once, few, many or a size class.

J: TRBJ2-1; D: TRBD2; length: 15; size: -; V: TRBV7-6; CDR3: CASSLAGASYNEQFF; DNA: TGTGCCAGCAGCCTAGCGGGAGCTTCCTACAATGAGCAGTTCTTC
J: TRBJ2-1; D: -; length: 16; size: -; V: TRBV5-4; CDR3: CASTLGGQSSYNEQFF; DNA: TGTGCCAGCACCCTGGGGGGGCAGAGCTCCTACAATGAGCAGTTCTTC
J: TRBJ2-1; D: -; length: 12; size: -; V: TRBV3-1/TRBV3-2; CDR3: CASSQVSGKRFF; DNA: TGTGCCAGCAGCCAAGTCAGCGGTAAACGGTTCTTC
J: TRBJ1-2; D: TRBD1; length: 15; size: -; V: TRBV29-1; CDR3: CSAHSGGTGPGGYTF; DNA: TGCAGCGCACACTCCGGCGGGACAGGGCCAGGTGGCTACACCTTC
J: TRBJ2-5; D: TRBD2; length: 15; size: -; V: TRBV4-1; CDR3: CASSQVAGGQETQYF; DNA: TGCGCCAGCAGCCAAGTAGCGGGGGGCCAAGAGACCCAGTACTTC
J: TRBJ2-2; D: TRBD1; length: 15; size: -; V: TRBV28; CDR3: CASKQGTGNTGELFF; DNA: TGTGCCAGCAAACAAGGGACAGGGAACACCGGGGAGCTGTTTTTT
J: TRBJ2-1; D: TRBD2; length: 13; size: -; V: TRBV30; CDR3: CAWSAGGGNEQFF; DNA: TGTGCCTGGAGTGCGGGAGGGGGAAATGAGCAGTTCTTC
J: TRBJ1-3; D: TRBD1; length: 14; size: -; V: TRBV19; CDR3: CATRTGSAGNTIYF; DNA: TGTGCCACCCGGACAGGATCGGCTGGAAACACCATATATTTT
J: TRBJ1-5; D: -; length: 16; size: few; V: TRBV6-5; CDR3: CASSSTVPVGNQPQHF; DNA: TGTGCCAGCAGTTCCACGGTCCCGGTCGGCAATCAGCCCCAGCATTTT
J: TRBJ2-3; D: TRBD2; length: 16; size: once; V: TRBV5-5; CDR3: CASSPLPGGSTDTQYF; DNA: TGTGCCAGCAGCCCTTTACCGGGGGGGAGCACAGATACGCAGTATTTT
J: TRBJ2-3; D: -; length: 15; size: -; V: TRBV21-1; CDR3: CASSLLATRTDTQYF; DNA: TGTGCCAGCAGCTTACTAGCGACACGGACAGATACGCAGTATTTT
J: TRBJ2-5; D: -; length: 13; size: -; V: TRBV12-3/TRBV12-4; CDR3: CASSKGGQETQYF; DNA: TGTGCCAGCAGTAAGGGGGGGCAAGAGACCCAGTACTTC
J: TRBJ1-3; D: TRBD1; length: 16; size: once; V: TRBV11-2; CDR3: CASSTLRGRSGNTIYF; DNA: TGTGCCAGCAGCACTCTGAGGGGGCGCTCTGGAAACACCATATATTTT
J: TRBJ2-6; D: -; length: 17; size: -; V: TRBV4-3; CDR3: CASSQDPGVSGANVLTF; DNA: TGCGCCAGCAGCCAAGATCCGGGTGTGTCTGGGGCCAACGTCCTGACTTTC
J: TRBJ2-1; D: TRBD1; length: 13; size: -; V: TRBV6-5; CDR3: CAIMDRGHNEQFF; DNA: TGTGCCATTATGGACAGGGGGCACAATGAGCAGTTCTTC
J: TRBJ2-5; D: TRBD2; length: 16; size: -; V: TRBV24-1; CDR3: CATSDGTSGTQETQYF; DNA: TGTGCCACCAGTGATGGGACTAGCGGGACTCAAGAGACCCAGTACTTC
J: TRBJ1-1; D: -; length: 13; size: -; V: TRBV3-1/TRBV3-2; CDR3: CASSQGIQHTGFF; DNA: TGTGCCAGCAGCCAAGGTATACAGCATACAGGTTTCTTT
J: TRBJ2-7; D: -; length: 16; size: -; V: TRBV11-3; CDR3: CASSLVPSTEGKEQYF; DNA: TGTGCCAGCAGCTTAGTTCCTTCCACGGAGGGTAAGGAGCAGTACTTC
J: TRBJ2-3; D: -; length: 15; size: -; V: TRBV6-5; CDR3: CASSYEGEGTDTQYF; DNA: TGTGCCAGCAGTTACGAGGGAGAGGGCACAGATACGCAGTATTTT
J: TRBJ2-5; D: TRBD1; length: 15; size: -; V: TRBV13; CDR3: CASSSGQGPGETQYF; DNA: TGTGCCAGCAGCTCGGGACAGGGGCCGGGGGAGACCCAGTACTTC
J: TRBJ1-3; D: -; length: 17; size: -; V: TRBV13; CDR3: CASSLVYSPNSGNTIYF; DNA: TGTGCCAGCAGCTTAGTCTACAGCCCAAACTCTGGAAACACCATATATTTT
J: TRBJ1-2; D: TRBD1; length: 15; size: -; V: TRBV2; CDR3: CASSHKETGVRGYTF; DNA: TGTGCCAGCAGTCACAAGGAGACAGGGGTCCGAGGCTACACCTTC
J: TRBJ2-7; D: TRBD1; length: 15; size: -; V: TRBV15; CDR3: CATSREGTGSYEQYF; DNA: TGTGCCACCAGCAGAGAGGGGACAGGGTCCTACGAGCAGTACTTC
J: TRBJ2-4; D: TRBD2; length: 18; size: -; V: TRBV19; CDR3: CASSIGTSGGGGKNIQYF; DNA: TGTGCCAGTAGTATCGGGACTAGCGGAGGTGGCGGCAAAAACATTCAGTACTTC
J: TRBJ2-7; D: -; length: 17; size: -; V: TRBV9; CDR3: CASSEGLSAQETYEQYF; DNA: TGTGCCAGCAGCGAGGGGCTATCAGCACAGGAGACCTACGAGCAGTACTTC
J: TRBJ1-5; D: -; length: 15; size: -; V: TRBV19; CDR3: CASSIGSGSVQPQHF; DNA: TGTGCCAGTAGTATAGGGTCAGGTTCGGTTCAGCCCCAGCATTTT
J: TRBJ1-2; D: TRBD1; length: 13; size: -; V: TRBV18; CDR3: CASSRGTGDGYTF; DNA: TGTGCCAGCTCACGGGGGACAGGGGATGGCTACACCTTC
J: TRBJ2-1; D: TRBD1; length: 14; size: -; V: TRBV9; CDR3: CASSTGGSYNEQFF; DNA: TGTGCCAGCAGTACAGGGGGCTCCTACAATGAGCAGTTCTTC
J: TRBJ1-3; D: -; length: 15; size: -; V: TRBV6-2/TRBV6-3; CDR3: CASSNAGAGGNTIYF; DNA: TGTGCCAGCAGTAATGCTGGGGCAGGTGGAAACACCATATATTTT
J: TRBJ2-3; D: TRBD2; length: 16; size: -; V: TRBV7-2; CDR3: CASSLTSWTSTDTQYF; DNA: TGTGCCAGCAGCTTGACTAGCTGGACTAGCACAGATACGCAGTATTTT
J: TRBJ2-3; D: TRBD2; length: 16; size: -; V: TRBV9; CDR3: CASSPYGLAVTDTQYF; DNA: TGTGCCAGCAGCCCCTACGGACTAGCGGTCACAGATACGCAGTATTTT
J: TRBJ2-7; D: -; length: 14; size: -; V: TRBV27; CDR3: CASSEGWPGLGQYF; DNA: TGTGCCAGCAGTGAGGGTTGGCCGGGATTGGGGCAGTACTTC
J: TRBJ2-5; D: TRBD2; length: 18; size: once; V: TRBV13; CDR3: CASSLSPGLAGDSETQYF; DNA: TGTGCCAGCAGCCTTTCCCCGGGACTAGCGGGAGATTCGGAGACCCAGTACTTC
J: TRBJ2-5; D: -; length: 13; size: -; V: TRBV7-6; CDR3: CASSLAGVETQYF; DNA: TGTGCCAGCAGCTTAGCAGGAGTAGAGACCCAGTACTTC
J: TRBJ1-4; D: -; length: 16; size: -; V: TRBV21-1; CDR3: CASSDLSRPVDEKLFF; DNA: TGTGCCAGCAGCGATCTCAGCAGGCCAGTGGATGAAAAACTGTTTTTT